This T cell receptor beta chain came from a study of blood T cells in healthy people across ages. Study information: Template switching picked up about one barcoded beta molecule for each two T cells.

After removal of 5 bases from V and 13 bases from J, the junction contained 20 bases not matched to a gene. Germline CDR1 SGHTA, CDR2 FQGNSA. This CDR3 is built from 16 residues. In terms of origin and age, donors were healthy Caucasian individuals from Russia aged roughly 6 to 95. Every donor provided roughly 10 milliliters of peripheral blood. Turning to this clonotype: Its antigen is unknown.

Regarding the study as a whole: Percentage of naive T cells showed a strong correlation with TCR beta diversity.

The authors ran a second PCR of about 7 to 12 cycles using a sample-barcoded 5' primer and a J-beta primer mix. One entry per CDR3 protein, called by TCRdb with MiXCR from the 5' RACE reads. The repertoire holds 600,000 or so distinct CDR3 sequences, with roughly 31% as singletons. The sample comprised blood. V gene TRBV7-2 combines with J gene TRBJ2-1; 7 bases are a match to TRBD2. The TCR originated in a woman older than 75 in good health. CDR3 amino acids: CASSLRRGSPRETQFF. The CDR3 bases are TGTGCCAGCAGCCTTCGGCGGGGGAGCCCCAGAGAGACCCAGTTCTTC.